These 17 T cell receptor beta chains share one sample of origin, sequenced in a study of T cells after yellow fever vaccination. One entry per CDR3 protein, called by TCRdb with MiXCR from the 5' RACE reads. The profile shows about 170,000 distinct CDR3 sequences, more than 9.5% of them singletons. The material was CD8+ T cells sorted from PBMCs, obtained 15 days after the yellow fever booster vaccination. These receptors originate from a man aged 18 to 30 who received the YFV17D yellow fever vaccine.

V gene TRBV14 combines with J gene TRBJ1-1; D remains unclear. Germline lookup yields CDR1 SGHDN and CDR2 FVKESK. Trimming left V 1 base short and J 0 bases short, with 9 bases between. There are 15 residues in the CDR3. The CDR3 DNA is TGTGCCAGCAGCCAAGTATTTGGGGTGAACACTGAAGCTTTCTTT. It encodes CASSQVFGVNTEAFF.

This clonotype was picked up a small number of times. The V gene is TRBV15, the J gene TRBJ1-2; 7 bases align to TRBD1. Trimming at V came to 1 base and at J to 6 bases, leaving 8 bases not matched to a gene. The CDR3 runs to 15 residues. Germline-derived CDR1 and CDR2 are LNHNV and YYDKDF (reference sequence). In DNA, the CDR3 is TGTGCCACCAGCAGAGGGTTACAGGGGAAGGATGGCTACACCTTC. It is translated as CATSRGLQGKDGYTF.

This clonotype has just a few counts. The chain employs TRBV15 and TRBJ2-5; tentative D call: TRBD2 (6 bases). The CDR3 length is 16 residues. CDR1 and CDR2 from the germline V gene are LNHNV and YYDKDF (reference sequence). Between the trimmed V and J ends, which lost 0 bases and 5 bases, there was a span of 16 bases. The CDR3 nucleotides read TGTGCCACCAGCAGAGACCTAGCGCCCCATCGGGAGACCCAGTACTTC. It encodes CATSRDLAPHRETQYF.

V is TRBV7-9 and J is TRBJ2-7, with D unresolved. Trimming removed 5 bases from V and 3 bases from J, with 20 bases in between. This CDR3 has 16 residues. Germline V lookup: CDR1 SEHNR, CDR2 FQNEAQ (reference sequence). CDR3 loop: CASSLPGRPPDYEQYF. The CDR3 nucleotides are TGTGCCAGCAGCCTCCCCGGCAGGCCTCCGGACTACGAGCAGTACTTC.

This clonotype showed up just a few times. This chain joins TRBV7-2 and TRBJ2-1; 9 bases fit TRBD2. Trimming cost V 0 bases and J 8 bases; bases outside gene matches: 8. There are 16 residues in the CDR3. The germline V gene has CDR1 SGHTA and CDR2 FQGNSA. CDR3 in DNA: TGTGCCAGCAGCTTAGCGCGGGGGGGCCTAATCCATGAGCAGTTCTTC. As protein: CASSLARGGLIHEQFF.

This clonotype was seen only a few times. The CDR3 DNA is TGTGCCAGCAGTTACCGGCAGGAGGAAGAAAAACTGTTTTTT. This translates into CASSYRQEEEKLFF. The chain is built from TRBV6-5 and TRBJ1-4, with unresolved D. Looked up from germline, CDR1 is MNHEY and CDR2 is SVGAGI. This CDR3 has 14 amino acids. The germline V and J ends were trimmed by 2 bases and 8 bases, with 12 bases remaining between them.

The J gene is TRBJ2-3, the V gene TRBV6-2 or TRBV6-3; TRBD2 matches 14 bases. The CDR3 is 19 amino acids. CDR1 is MNHEY, CDR2 SVGEGT, per germline. V was pared by 2 bases and J by 4 bases, with 11 bases of the junction left unmatched. In DNA, the CDR3 is TGTGCCAGCAGTTACAGCACGGATGGACTAGCGGGGGGAGCAGATACGCAGTATTTT. Amino acids: CASSYSTDGLAGGADTQYF.

As concerns this clonotype: One base away lies a much larger clone, so this may be a sequencing read error. V and J are TRBV3-2 and TRBJ2-7. TRBV3-2 is listed as a pseudogene. The CDR3 consists of 13 residues. CDR3 amino acids: CVSSQDTRYEQYV. CDR3 sequence (DNA): TGTGTCAGCAGCCAAGATACGCGGTACGAGCAGTACGTC.

This clonotype appeared a few times. The V call is TRBV2, the J call TRBJ1-6, with 7 bases that match TRBD1. The CDR3 spans 15 residues. J was trimmed by 6 bases and V by 4 bases; bases with no gene match: 6. Germline lookup yields CDR1 SNHLY and CDR2 FYNNEI. In nucleotides, the CDR3 is TGTGCCAGCAGTGCGGGACAGAACTTTAATTCACCCCTCCACTTT. The encoded protein is CASSAGQNFNSPLHF.

In this sample, this clonotype turned up a few times. V gene TRBV2 combines with J gene TRBJ2-3; D perhaps matches TRBD2 (6 bases). Between the trimmed V and J ends, which lost 3 bases and 2 bases, there was a span of 15 bases. This CDR3 has 16 residues. From germline, CDR1 is SNHLY and CDR2 FYNNEI. CDR3 nucleotide sequence: TGTGCCAGCAGTGATCAGCATCGGGACTTCACAGATACGCAGTATTTT. Translation gives CASSDQHRDFTDTQYF. Full variable domain (remainder filled in from reference TRBV2 and TRBJ2-3): EPEVTQTPSHQVTQMGQEVILRCVPISNHLYFYWYRQILGQKVEFLVSFYNNEISEKSEIFDDQFSVERPDGSNFTLKIRSTKLEDSAMYFCASSDQHRDFTDTQYFGPGTRLTVL.

This clonotype occurred many times. V is TRBV29-1 and J is TRBJ1-2; D gene ambiguous. V was pared by 8 bases and J by 8 bases, with 18 bases between. The CDR3 runs 12 residues. Germline CDR1 and CDR2: SQVTM and ANQGSEA. The DNA of the CDR3 is TGCAGCCCCCGGGCCGGGGATGGAGGCTACACCTTC. It encodes CSPRAGDGGYTF.

This clonotype was detected a few times. J is TRBJ2-7 and V is TRBV5-1; D tentatively reads TRBD1 or TRBD2 (5 bases each). CDR1 SGHRS and CDR2 YFSETQ come from the germline V gene. CDR3 length: 13 residues. V lost 5 bases to trimming and J lost 2 bases, with 11 bases between them. The CDR3: CASSYEGTYEQYF. The CDR3 DNA follows: TGCGCCAGCAGTTACGAGGGGACCTACGAGCAGTACTTC.

There are a few counts of this clonotype. The V call is TRBV19, the J call TRBJ2-1, with D perhaps TRBD1 or TRBD2 (5 bases each). This CDR3 contains 18 residues. V lost 5 bases and J 0 bases, leaving 20 bases between the germline ends. CDR1 is LNHDA and CDR2 is SQIVND in the germline V gene (reference sequence). CDR3 protein: CASSVSALVGDSYNEQFF. The CDR3 DNA reads as TGTGCCAGTAGTGTGTCAGCCCTGGTGGGGGACTCCTACAATGAGCAGTTCTTC. Supplemented by reference TRBV19 and TRBJ2-1, the full variable domain reads DGGITQSPKYLFRKEGQNVTLSCEQNLNHDAMYWYRQDPGQGLRLIYYSQIVNDFQKGDIAEGYSVSREKKESFPLTVTSAQKNPTAFYLCASSVSALVGDSYNEQFFGPGTRLTVL.

A few counts support this clonotype. This chain links TRBV29-1 with TRBJ2-2; D possibly corresponds to TRBD2 (7 bases). This CDR3 is built from 17 residues. Per the germline V gene, CDR1 is SQVTM and CDR2 is ANQGSEA. The V end lost 0 bases, the J end lost 0 bases, and 14 bases lay between the germline ends. The CDR3 reads CSVEDLGRGTNTGELFF. The CDR3 DNA reads TGCAGCGTTGAAGATCTTGGGAGGGGGACGAACACCGGGGAGCTGTTTTTT.

This clonotype was observed at least ten times. The chain's CDR3 is CASNSGRKYNSPLHF. The CDR3, as DNA: TGTGCCAGCAACTCGGGACGGAAATATAATTCACCCCTCCACTTT. V gene TRBV2 combines with J gene TRBJ1-6, with D maybe TRBD1 (5 bases). This CDR3 region has 15 residues. V lost 7 bases and J 4 bases, leaving 14 bases between the germline ends. CDR1 is SNHLY, CDR2 FYNNEI, per germline.

This clonotype appeared many times. This chain uses TRBV10-2 with TRBJ2-5, with D possibly being TRBD1 or TRBD2 (5 bases each). This CDR3 comprises 12 residues. V lost 6 bases, J lost 5 bases, and 10 bases lay in between. CDR1 and CDR2 from the germline V gene are WSHSY and SAAADI. CDR3 DNA sequence: TGCGCCAGCAGCGGGACCCGCGAGACCCAGTACTTC. This translates into CASSGTRETQYF.

The rearrangement uses TRBV7-9 and TRBJ1-1, with D perhaps matching TRBD1 (5 bases). V lost 2 bases to trimming and J lost 4 bases, with 11 bases between them. The germline V gene has CDR1 SEHNR and CDR2 FQNEAQ (reference sequence). The CDR3 has 14 residues. CDR3: CASSLKGRITEAFF. The CDR3 nucleotides read TGTGCCAGCAGCTTAAAGGGGAGAATCACTGAAGCTTTCTTT.